This entry lists 30 T cell receptor beta chains sequenced from one sample in a study of blood T cell repertoires in COVID-19. Sequenced by immunoSEQ multiplex PCR; TCRdb stores in-frame clones only, minus some. Of about 220,000 clones detected, roughly four fifths appear once; the ten largest clones hold over 4%. Material: peripheral blood. The origin of the receptors is a woman aged 70 to 79 with COVID-19, enrolled during active disease.

This clone was observed a handful of times. The chain joins TRBV28 to TRBJ2-7, with D perhaps matching TRBD1 (6 bases). This CDR3 region has 14 residues. Trimming removed 3 bases at V and 2 bases at J, with 11 bases between. CDR1 and CDR2 (germline): MDHEN, SYDVKM. For the CDR3, the DNA is TGTGCCAGCAGTTTGAGTGACAGGACCTACGAGCAGTACTTC. This encodes CASSLSDRTYEQYF.

This chain connects TRBV28 to TRBJ1-2; D is undetermined. CDR3 length equals 11 residues. Germline V gene data show CDR1 as MDHEN and CDR2 as SYDVKM. V gave up 8 bases and J gave up 5 bases, with 9 bases separating them. The CDR3 DNA reads TGTGCCAGCTATAACAATTATGGCTACACCTTC. Its translation is CASYNNYGYTF.

This clone was seen a single time. The chain carries TRBV7-9 and TRBJ2-7; 12 bases match TRBD2. Germline CDR1 reads SEHNR; CDR2 reads FQNEAQ (reference sequence). The CDR3 extends over 19 amino acids. J gave up 3 bases and V 7 bases, and 19 bases lay outside the gene matches. CDR3 in DNA: TGTGCCAGCACCATTAGAGGGCTAGCGGGAGGGCCCGAAAACTACGAGCAGTACTTC. Translation gives CASTIRGLAGGPENYEQYF.

About this clone: The junction differs from germline at one of its ends, possibly a read error. The rearrangement links TRBV28 to TRBJ1-1, with 7 bases fitting TRBD1. CDR3 size: 13 residues. Germline V CDR1 and CDR2: MDHEN, SYDVKM. The CDR3 coding sequence is TGTGCCAGCAGTTTGGGCTTGGACAGGCCATGGGGGTTT. Encoded protein: CASSLGLDRPWGF. Looking up the rest from reference TRBV28 and TRBJ1-1 gives the full variable domain: DVKVTQSSRYLVKRTGEKVFLECVQDMDHENMFWYRQDPGLGLRLIYFSYDVKMKEKGDIPEGYSVSREKKERFSLILESASTNQTSMYLCASSLGLDRPWGFGQGTRLTVV.

The rearrangement links TRBV18 to TRBJ2-3; 15 bases align to TRBD2. V lost 3 bases to trimming and J lost 5 bases; unmatched junction nucleotides: 3. CDR1 KGHSH and CDR2 LQKENI come from the germline V gene. The CDR3 is 16 residues long. The CDR3 loop reads CASSPPGLAGGDTQYF. The CDR3 DNA reads as TGTGCCAGCTCACCCCCGGGACTAGCGGGGGGAGATACGCAGTATTTT.

This clone was seen more than once but under ten times. This chain uses TRBV7-2 with TRBJ2-7; perhaps TRBD2 as D (5 bases). The CDR3 loop spans 15 amino acids. Trimming took 5 bases from V and 1 from J, leaving 15 bases between them. Germline V CDR1 and CDR2: SGHTA, FQGNSA. The CDR3 is CASSLYSGNSYEQYF. Here the CDR3 DNA reads TGTGCCAGCAGCCTATACAGCGGCAATTCCTACGAGCAGTACTTC.

V and J are TRBV7-3 and TRBJ2-1, with 7 nucleotides matching TRBD2. J was trimmed by 6 bases and V by 5 bases; bases with no gene match: 10. This CDR3 comprises 15 residues. Germline V CDR1 and CDR2: SGHTA, FQGTGA. This chain's CDR3 is CASSPFAGVSNEQFF. DNA of the CDR3: TGTGCCAGCAGCCCCTTCGCGGGAGTGTCCAATGAGCAGTTCTTC.

This rearrangement joins TRBV18 to TRBJ1-1, with unresolved D. Trimming stripped 3 bases from V and 1 base from J, with 15 bases between. Germline lookup yields CDR1 KGHSH and CDR2 LQKENI. This CDR3 has 16 residues. CDR3 sequence reads: CASSPSSGFGNTEAFF. The CDR3 nucleotides are TGTGCCAGCTCACCCTCGAGCGGGTTTGGGAACACTGAAGCTTTCTTT.

The genes are TRBV7-2 and TRBJ2-5, with TRBD1 matching 8 bases. J lost 6 bases, V lost 1 base, and 7 bases had no gene match. CDR3 size: 15 residues. Germline V gene data show CDR1 as SGHTA and CDR2 as FQGNSA. The CDR3 here is CASSLGQGAMKTQYF. CDR3 DNA: TGTGCCAGCAGCTTAGGTCAGGGGGCTATGAAGACCCAGTACTTC. Variable domain in full (rest from reference TRBV7-2 and TRBJ2-5): GAGVSQSPSNKVTEKGKDVELRCDPISGHTALYWYRQSLGQGLEFLIYFQGNSAPDKSGLPSDRFSAERTGGSVSTLTIQRTQQEDSAVYLCASSLGQGAMKTQYFGPGTRLLVL.

The chain couples TRBV11-2 to TRBJ1-2, with a tentative D call TRBD1 (5 bases). V shed 4 bases and J shed 2 bases, with 14 bases lying between them. The CDR3 is 15 residues long. Per germline, CDR1 SGHAT and CDR2 FQNNGV. CDR3 DNA: TGTGCCAGCAGCTGGGGACTGGGCGAAAACTATGGCTACACCTTC. It yields the protein CASSWGLGENYGYTF.

The gene calls are TRBV10-2 and TRBJ2-5; D uncertain. This CDR3 is 13 amino acids long. Germline V gene lookup returns CDR1 WSHSY and CDR2 SAAADI. Trimming took off 5 bases at V and 1 base at J, with 8 bases between the two ends. The CDR3 DNA is TGCGCCAGCAGTCCTACTCTCCAAGAGACCCAGTACTTC. It codes for CASSPTLQETQYF.

The chain joins TRBV2 to TRBJ1-5, with D possibly being TRBD1 (5 bases). The CDR3 totals 14 residues. The V end was cut by 5 bases, the J end by 4 bases, with 12 bases between. CDR1 and CDR2 (germline): SNHLY, FYNNEI. The CDR3 region is CASSWGGPNQPQHF. As DNA, the CDR3 is TGTGCCAGCAGTTGGGGGGGTCCAAATCAGCCCCAGCATTTT.

This clone occurred a few times. CDR3 sequence reads: CASSSPWTGQNTEAFF. The CDR3 DNA reads TGTGCCAGCAGTTCCCCGTGGACAGGGCAGAACACTGAAGCTTTCTTT. J is TRBJ1-1 and V is TRBV28; 8 bases align to TRBD1. V shed 4 bases, J shed 1 base, and the junction held 8 bases outside the gene matches. Looked up from germline, CDR1 is MDHEN and CDR2 is SYDVKM. The CDR3 loop spans 16 amino acids.

Here the CDR3 reads CASSTTSGSGNEQFF. CDR3 bases: TGCGCCAGCAGCACGACTAGCGGGAGTGGAAATGAGCAGTTCTTC. The chain employs TRBV5-1 and TRBJ2-1; 12 bases fit TRBD2. This CDR3 region has 15 residues. Trimming at V came to 4 bases and at J to 7 bases, leaving 6 bases not matched to a gene. Germline V gene sequence: CDR1 SGHRS, CDR2 YFSETQ.

The chain uses TRBV6-1 and TRBJ1-2; D not certain. V was shortened by 3 bases and J by 2 bases, with 7 bases between the two germline ends. CDR3 size: 13 residues. Germline V lookup: CDR1 MNHNS, CDR2 SASEGT. The CDR3 region has the DNA TGTGCCAGCAGTGATGCCAGAAACTATGGCTACACCTTC. It specifies CASSDARNYGYTF.

V gene TRBV2 combines with J gene TRBJ2-1; 7 bases match TRBD1. Trimming at V came to 2 bases and at J to 3 bases, leaving 4 bases not matched to a gene. The CDR3 contains 15 residues. CDR1 SNHLY and CDR2 FYNNEI come from the germline V gene. In nucleotides, the CDR3 is TGTGCCAGCAGTGAACAGGGGGAAGACTACAATGAGCAGTTCTTC. Amino acids: CASSEQGEDYNEQFF.

The chain joins TRBV19 to TRBJ2-3, with 15 bases lining up with TRBD2. The germline gives CDR1 LNHDA, CDR2 SQIVND (reference sequence). Losses at the gene ends were 9 bases for V and 5 bases for J; bases not matched to a gene: 6. The CDR3 consists of 15 residues. The CDR3 coding sequence is TGTGCCAGCCGACGGACTAGCGGGAGGGGAGATACGCAGTATTTT. Translated, it gives CASRRTSGRGDTQYF.

V is TRBV28 and J is TRBJ2-7; unclear D gene. The CDR3 spans 17 residues. Trimming removed 4 bases at V and 0 bases at J, with 19 bases between. Germline CDR1 is MDHEN and CDR2 is SYDVKM. In nucleotides, the CDR3 is TGTGCCAGCAGTTCCCCCCGTGAGAGAGGCGGCTCCTACGAGCAGTACTTC. It encodes CASSSPRERGGSYEQYF.

CDR3 coding DNA: TGCGCCAGCAGCCGGAGTCGGCAAGAGACCCAGTACTTC. This encodes CASSRSRQETQYF. V usage is TRBV5-1 and J usage is TRBJ2-5, with D unresolved. The CDR3 sequence is 13 residues long. CDR1 and CDR2 from the germline V gene are SGHRS and YFSETQ. Trimming cost V 4 bases and J 2 bases, with 9 bases left between them.

The V and J genes are TRBV27 and TRBJ2-3; D perhaps matches TRBD1 (6 bases). V was shortened by 6 bases and J by 0 bases, with 13 bases between the two germline ends. The CDR3 is made up of 15 amino acids. Germline V gene sequence: CDR1 MNHEY, CDR2 SMNVEV (reference sequence). CDR3 in amino acids: CASRTYRVSTDTQYF. The CDR3 nucleotides read TGTGCCAGCAGGACTTACAGGGTCAGCACAGATACGCAGTATTTT.

The gene calls are TRBV28 and TRBJ1-1, with TRBD1 identical over 7 bases. Looked up from germline, CDR1 is MDHEN and CDR2 is SYDVKM. Trimming cost V 7 bases and J 1 base; bases outside gene matches: 6. The CDR3 spans 14 residues. The CDR3 DNA sequence: TGTGCCAGCAACATTCCAGGGGGGAACACTGAAGCTTTCTTT. Translation gives CASNIPGGNTEAFF. Complete variable domain (other parts from reference TRBV28 and TRBJ1-1): DVKVTQSSRYLVKRTGEKVFLECVQDMDHENMFWYRQDPGLGLRLIYFSYDVKMKEKGDIPEGYSVSREKKERFSLILESASTNQTSMYLCASNIPGGNTEAFFGQGTRLTVV.

The chain employs TRBV4-2 and TRBJ2-1, with D perhaps TRBD1 (6 bases). The CDR3 is 16 residues long. V lost 1 base and J 9 bases, leaving 19 bases between the germline ends. Germline V gene lookup returns CDR1 LGHNA and CDR2 YNFKEQ. The CDR3 loop reads CASSQVVQGGRGEQFF. The CDR3 DNA reads TGTGCCAGCAGCCAAGTGGTACAGGGTGGACGAGGTGAGCAGTTCTTC.

The chain has TRBV7-2 and TRBJ1-1, with D possibly TRBD1 on 5 matching bases. Germline values: CDR1 SGHTA, CDR2 FQGNSA. Trimming removed 0 bases from V and 5 bases from J, with 22 bases in between. The CDR3 runs to 18 residues. CDR3 sequence (DNA): TGTGCCAGCAGCTTAGCGGGGACTTTTCGCTCCGGGGGAACTGAAGCTTTCTTT. Translation: CASSLAGTFRSGGTEAFF.

The rearrangement uses TRBV7-2 and TRBJ2-7; 7 bases fit TRBD1. The CDR3 has 15 amino acids. From germline, CDR1 is SGHTA and CDR2 FQGNSA. The V gene end was trimmed by 4 bases and the J gene end by 3 bases; junction bases not matched to a gene: 9. CDR3 coding DNA: TGTGCCAGCAGCTACGACAGGGATCACTTCTACGAGCAGTACTTC. Its translation is CASSYDRDHFYEQYF.

This chain links TRBV6-2 or TRBV6-3 with TRBJ2-5, with D possibly being TRBD1 (5 bases). With 8 bases removed from V and 1 base from J, the gap between germline ends came to 17 bases. This CDR3 is built from 15 residues. From germline, CDR1 is MNHEY and CDR2 SVGEGT. The CDR3 spells CASRRTTGSQETQYF. The CDR3, as DNA: TGTGCCAGCCGCCGTACTACAGGATCCCAAGAGACCCAGTACTTC.

The genes are TRBV24-1 and TRBJ1-1; TRBD1 matches 7 bases. The germline CDR1 and CDR2 sequences are KGHDR and SFDVKD. The CDR3 is 13 amino acids. V shed 5 bases, J shed 4 bases, and the junction held 3 bases outside the gene matches. The CDR3 nucleotides are TGTGCCACCAGTGGTGACAGGGTCACTGAAGCTTTCTTT. It is translated as CATSGDRVTEAFF.

V and J are TRBV11-2 and TRBJ2-6; D is perhaps TRBD2 (6 bases). CDR3 length equals 19 residues. Germline-derived CDR1 and CDR2 are SGHAT and FQNNGV. V was shortened by 0 bases and J by 4 bases, with 19 bases between the two germline ends. DNA of the CDR3: TGTGCCAGCAGCTTAGATCGGGGACTGGCCCGCCAAGGGGCCAACGTCCTGACTTTC. The encoded protein is CASSLDRGLARQGANVLTF.

The chain combines TRBV7-9 with TRBJ2-7; 9 positions match TRBD1. The germline V gene has CDR1 SEHNR and CDR2 FQNEAQ (reference sequence). The CDR3 is made up of 15 amino acids. The ends lost 8 bases at V and 7 bases at J; junction bases unmatched: 15. The CDR3 protein is CASGPSGTGRREQYF. The CDR3 region has the DNA TGTGCCAGCGGGCCCTCCGGGACAGGGAGGAGGGAGCAGTACTTC.

The chain is built from TRBV2 and TRBJ2-1; D is perhaps TRBD2 (6 bases). There are 15 residues in the CDR3. Germline-derived CDR1 and CDR2 are SNHLY and FYNNEI. Trimming removed 5 bases at V and 4 bases at J, with 15 bases between. CDR3 coding DNA: TGTGCCAGCAGTTACCGGGAGCCAAGTTACAATGAGCAGTTCTTC. Encoded protein: CASSYREPSYNEQFF.

The rearrangement links TRBV7-2 to TRBJ1-3; the D gene is possibly TRBD1 (6 bases). Trimming pared 4 bases from V and 3 bases from J, leaving 13 bases between. Germline lookup yields CDR1 SGHTA and CDR2 FQGNSA. The CDR3 has 15 amino acids. The CDR3 spells CASSSGGAGGNTIYF. The CDR3 DNA reads TGTGCCAGCAGCTCGGGGGGGGCAGGTGGAAACACCATATATTTT.